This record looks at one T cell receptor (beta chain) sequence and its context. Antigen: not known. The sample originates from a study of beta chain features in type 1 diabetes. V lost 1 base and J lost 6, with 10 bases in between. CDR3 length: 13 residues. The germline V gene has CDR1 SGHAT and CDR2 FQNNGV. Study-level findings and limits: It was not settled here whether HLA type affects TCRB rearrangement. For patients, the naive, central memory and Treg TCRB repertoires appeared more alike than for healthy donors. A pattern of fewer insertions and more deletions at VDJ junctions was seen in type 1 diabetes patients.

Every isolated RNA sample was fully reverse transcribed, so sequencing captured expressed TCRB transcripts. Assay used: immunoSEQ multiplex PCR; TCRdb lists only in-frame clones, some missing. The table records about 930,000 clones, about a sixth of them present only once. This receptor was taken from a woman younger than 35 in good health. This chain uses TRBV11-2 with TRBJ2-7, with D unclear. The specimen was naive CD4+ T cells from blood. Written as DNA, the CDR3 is TGTGCCAGCAGCTTAGGACATCCGACCGAGCAGTACTTC. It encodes CASSLGHPTEQYF.